This TCR beta chain was identified during a study of T cells in Graves' hyperthyroidism and ophthalmopathy. About the research overall: Peripheral blood collection took place at initial diagnosis, before any treatment. Overall study results and limits: Among thyroid clonotypes expanded above 0.001, most also appeared in blood. Ophthalmopathy and stable hyperthyroidism were told apart by a 13 V-J model. Ophthalmopathy, which appeared later, was predicted by the model a median roughly 6.4 months before onset.

The sample holds many counts of this clonotype. Its antigen remains unknown. Template material for amplifying TCR beta CDR3 regions consisted of RNA transcripts. Researchers ran a first-round RT-PCR on the TCR CDR3 using the HTBI primer set. TCRdb used MiXCR to reprocess the multiplex PCR reads, holding one entry per CDR3 protein. The sample consists of about 270,000 distinct CDR3 sequences, about 20% of them appearing once. The receptor's source is a man aged 25-45 years with Graves' ophthalmopathy. Material: blood.

The CDR3 coding sequence is TGCAGTGCTAGGCACCCAGGACGGGGTCAAGAGACCCAGTACTTC. Encoded protein: CSARHPGRGQETQYF. The V gene is TRBV20-1, the J gene TRBJ2-5, with TRBD2 as a possible D gene (5 bases). Between the trimmed V and J ends, which lost 3 bases and 2 bases, there was a span of 16 bases. This CDR3 is 15 amino acids long. Germline V CDR1 and CDR2: DFQATT, SNEGSKA (reference sequence).